This entry lists 21 T cell receptor beta chains sequenced from one sample in a study of tumor-infiltrating lymphocytes in primary liver carcinoma (TCRdb year 2017). Without any cell sorting, total RNA and DNA were co-extracted from about 20-30 mg of bulk tissue using the AllPrep DNA/RNA mini kit. The instrument given in TCRdb is Illumina HiSeq 2500. Using a constant-region primer and ProtoScript II reverse transcriptase, TCRbeta-specific cDNA was reverse-transcribed from around 500 ng total RNA. Construction of the TCRbeta libraries relied on three nested rounds of multiplex PCR, following a slightly modified ARM-PCR procedure. Each of the first two PCR rounds ran for about 11 cycles using multiplex TRBV1-TRBV30 forward primers together with a Cbeta reverse primer. TCRdb reprocessing: public reads trimmed at Q25 with fastp, clones called with MiXCR, in-frame beta chains kept. All rows with the same CDR3 protein become a single entry with the most common DNA and genes. Present in this sample are tens of thousands of distinct CDR3 sequences, about 71% of which were seen just once. The ten most abundant clones make up roughly two fifths of the sample.

The sequenced sample was liver tumor tissue from sampling region 4. The intended sense of this specimen's cell subset or site label: tumor region T4, right-lateral pole. The receptors here all came from a man aged 35-49 years with primary liver carcinoma and hepatitis B virus infection.

With respect to this clonotype: Mismatch with germline at one junction end may stem from a read error. The chain recombines TRBV4-3 with TRBJ2-1, with D possibly being TRBD1 (6 bases). Germline lookup yields CDR1 LGHNA and CDR2 YSLEER. CDR3 length: 15 amino acids. As DNA, the CDR3 is TGCGTCAGCAGCCAAGCCGACAGGACCTACAATGATCAGTTCTTC. Its translation: CVSSQADRTYNDQFF.

Details on this clonotype: One end of the junction fails to match germline, which may point to a read error. CDR3 loop: CSAMEAAGEQFF. Written as DNA, the CDR3 is TGTAGCGCTATGGAGGCCGCAGGTGAGCAGTTCTTC. The chain is built from TRBV29-1 and TRBJ2-1, with D perhaps matching TRBD2 (5 bases). The CDR3 totals 12 residues. Germline lookup yields CDR1 SQVTM and CDR2 ANQGSEA.

Points on this clonotype: It may be a read error: a sequence one base away is much more abundant. This rearrangement joins TRBV4-2 to TRBJ1-2, with no clear D. Germline lookup yields CDR1 LGHNA and CDR2 YNFKEQ. This CDR3 has 15 residues. V lost 4 bases and J lost 6, with 18 bases in between. The CDR3: CASSPREDLNDGYTF. The CDR3 DNA is TGTGCCAGCAGCCCGAGGGAGGATCTCAACGATGGCTACACCTTC.

The chain employs TRBV6-1 and TRBJ2-1; 7 positions match TRBD1. CDR1 is MNHNS, CDR2 SASEGT, per germline. The V segment lost 6 bases and the J segment 6 bases; nucleotides outside the gene matches: 11. The CDR3 runs to 15 residues. The CDR3, as DNA: TGTGCCAGCAGGCCGAGCTTTGACAGGGTCAATGAGCAGTTCTTC. As protein: CASRPSFDRVNEQFF.

This clonotype has only a few counts. This chain connects TRBV19 to TRBJ1-1, with TRBD1 matching over 7 bases. The ends lost 6 bases at V and 2 bases at J; junction bases unmatched: 6. Germline CDR1 LNHDA, CDR2 SQIVND (reference sequence). This CDR3 spans 14 amino acids. CDR3 sequence reads: CASSTTGENTEAFF. CDR3 DNA sequence: TGTGCCAGTAGCACTACAGGGGAAAACACTGAAGCTTTCTTT.

With respect to this clonotype: A read error is possible here, since a much larger clone lies one base away. The V and J genes are TRBV11-2 and TRBJ1-3; tentative D call: TRBD1 (6 bases). The ends were cut back, 7 bases at V and 4 bases at J, with 14 bases in the middle. The CDR3 consists of 14 residues. Germline lookup yields CDR1 SGHAT and CDR2 FQNNGV. DNA of the CDR3: TGTGCCAGCAACCCCTCGACAGGAGGAAACACCATATATTTT. It specifies CASNPSTGGNTIYF.

Notes on this clonotype: Sequence at one end of the junction differs from germline and may be a read error. The genes are TRBV29-1 and TRBJ2-1, with TRBD2 identical over 11 bases. This CDR3 comprises 16 residues. CDR1 is SQVTM, CDR2 ANQGSEA, per germline. The CDR3 coding sequence is TGCGGCGTCGTCGGACTAGCGGGTCAGGCCTACAATGAGCAGTCCTTC. This translates into CGVVGLAGQAYNEQSF.

The chain is built from TRBV4-1 and TRBJ2-3, with D possibly being TRBD1 (5 bases). The CDR3 spans 12 residues. V lost 4 bases and J lost 14, with 16 bases in between. The germline CDR1 and CDR2 sequences are MGHRA and YSYEKL. As DNA, the CDR3 is TGCGCCAGCAGCCCGGACACCTGGACGTGGTATTTT. It encodes CASSPDTWTWYF.

As regards this clonotype: Here the CDR3 omits its conserved ending phenylalanine or tryptophan, so a read error is the likely source. This chain uses TRBV5-1 with TRBJ2-3; maybe TRBD1 (6 bases). Looked up from germline, CDR1 is SGHRS and CDR2 is YFSETQ. The length of the CDR3 is 16 residues. The DNA for the CDR3 is TGCGCCAGCAGCTTGGCCGGGACAACTATCACAGATGCGCAGTATCTT. Translating gives CASSLAGTTITDAQYL.

This clonotype was observed a few times. A junction end diverges from the germline sequence, so it may reflect a read error. The chain couples TRBV11-2 to TRBJ1-1, with a possible D match to TRBD1 (6 bases). The CDR3 has 16 amino acids. The germline V gene encodes CDR1 SGHAT and CDR2 FQNNGV. This CDR3 reads CASSRGKAGVFTETFF. CDR3 nucleotides: TGTGCTAGCAGCCGAGGTAAGGCAGGGGTCTTCACTGAAACTTTCTTT.

About this clonotype: Given a much more abundant clone one base away, this may be a read error. The chain recombines TRBV29-1 with TRBJ2-4; tentative D call: TRBD1 (5 bases). The CDR3 is 12 amino acids. From germline, CDR1 is SQVTM and CDR2 ANQGSEA. V lost 4 bases and J lost 13, with 17 bases in between. The CDR3 region has the DNA TGCAGCGTTGCGGACACTCAAAACACCCAGTACTTC. Translating it yields CSVADTQNTQYF.

Worth noting for this clonotype: A much larger clone lies a single base off, so this may be a read error. The chain combines TRBV11-2 with TRBJ2-1; 11 bases fit TRBD2. This CDR3 is 16 amino acids long. Germline CDR1 and CDR2: SGHAT and FQNNGV. The CDR3 sequence: CACSSLLAGVVDEQFF. CDR3 in DNA: TGTGCCTGCAGCTCGTTACTAGCGGGAGTCGTCGATGAGCAGTTCTTC.

Points on this clonotype: Mismatch with germline at one junction end may stem from a read error. This chain uses TRBV20-1 with TRBJ2-7; TRBD2 agrees at 12 bases. This CDR3 has 17 amino acids. Germline lookup yields CDR1 DFQATT and CDR2 SNEGSKA (reference sequence). CDR3 DNA sequence: TGCATTGCGCGAAGGACAACCAGGACTAGCGGGAACTACGAGAAGTACTTC. Its translation is CIARRTTRTSGNYEKYF.

This clonotype was picked up a small number of times. A much bigger clone sits one base away, suggesting this may be a read error. CDR3 loop: CASSDTGHCGTSGRKEQFF. As DNA, the CDR3 is TGCGCCAGCAGTGATACGGGCCATTGTGGGACTAGCGGGAGAAAAGAGCAGTTCTTC. V usage is TRBV10-1 and J usage is TRBJ2-1, with 14 bases aligning to TRBD2. There are 19 residues in the CDR3. The germline gives CDR1 WNHNN, CDR2 SYGVQD (reference sequence). With V trimmed by 3 bases and J by 10 bases, 17 bases remained unmatched.

On this clonotype: An end of the junction differs from the germline gene, which may be a read error. The V gene is TRBV11-2, the J gene TRBJ2-7; perhaps TRBD1 as D (5 bases). Per the germline V gene, CDR1 is SGHAT and CDR2 is FQNNGV. The CDR3 is 15 amino acids. The CDR3 protein is CTSCLESGISGEQYF. DNA of the CDR3: TGTACCAGCTGCTTAGAGTCAGGGATCTCTGGCGAGCAGTACTTC.

This chain uses TRBV29-1 with TRBJ2-2, with D perhaps TRBD2 (6 bases). The CDR3 is made up of 13 amino acids. In germline, CDR1 is SQVTM, CDR2 ANQGSEA. Written as DNA, the CDR3 is TGCAACGTCCGGGGAGGAAGCACCGGGGAGCTGTTTTTT. Its translation: CNVRGGSTGELFF.

For this clonotype: The junction shows a germline mismatch at one end, possibly a read error. This chain links TRBV6-1 with TRBJ2-3; no firm D call. The CDR3 length is 12 residues. Germline V gene sequence: CDR1 MNHNS, CDR2 SASEGT. CDR3 sequence: CVSKPSTDTQYF. CDR3 sequence (DNA): TGTGTCAGCAAACCCAGCACAGATACGCAGTATTTT.

In regard to this clonotype: At one end, the junction sequence differs from germline, possibly due to a read error. This rearrangement joins TRBV4-1 to TRBJ2-2; possibly TRBD1 or TRBD2 for D (5 bases each). Germline-derived CDR1 and CDR2 are MGHRA and YSYEKL. This CDR3 region has 14 residues. In nucleotides, the CDR3 is TGCGCCAGCAGCCAACTTACCCTCTCCAGGGAGCTCTTTTTT. Protein product: CASSQLTLSRELFF.

The table lists this clonotype with a few counts. At one end the junction does not follow the germline gene, possibly because of a read error. J is TRBJ2-6 and V is TRBV4-1; D might be TRBD1 (5 bases). CDR3 length: 13 residues. Germline lookup yields CDR1 MGHRA and CDR2 YSYEKL. The CDR3 region has the DNA TGCGCCAGCAGCCTAGTTGGGGCCGACGTCCTGACTTTC. Protein product: CASSLVGADVLTF.

This CDR3 is CASSTRTGERYEQYV. CDR3 in DNA: TGTGCCAGTAGCACCAGGACAGGGGAAAGGTACGAGCAGTACGTC. J is TRBJ2-7 and V is TRBV19; 9 nucleotides line up with TRBD1. The V and J ends lost 6 bases and 4 bases, in that order; junction bases with no gene match: 10. CDR3 length: 15 amino acids. In germline, CDR1 is LNHDA, CDR2 SQIVND (reference sequence).

A note on this clonotype: Compared with germline, one end of the junction differs, possibly owing to a read error. The V gene is TRBV11-2, the J gene TRBJ1-2, with 9 bases that match TRBD1. The germline V gene has CDR1 SGHAT and CDR2 FQNNGV. The CDR3 runs 15 residues. The CDR3 nucleotides read TGTGCCAGCAGCTTTTCCGGGGACAGGGTCTATGGCTGCACCTTC. This encodes CASSFSGDRVYGCTF.